These T cell receptor beta chains were read from a single sample in a study of T cells in tuberculosis. Produced via immunoSEQ multiplex PCR; TCRdb's table is partial and in-frame only. The repertoire holds roughly 30,000 clones, 91% seen once, with roughly 2% in the top ten. The specimen was PBMCs. These receptors were obtained from a donor aged 10-29 years with latent tuberculosis or without tuberculosis infection. CDR3s leave out the opening cysteine and the closing phenylalanine or tryptophan.

j_call,v_call,cdr3_length,cdr3_aa
TRBJ2-7,TRBV13,12,ASSLLSGGYEQY
TRBJ1-1,TRBV30,9,AWSVGSEAF
TRBJ1-2,TRBV6-5,12,ASSALGLRYGYT
TRBJ2-2,TRBV4-1,15,ASSHGRGTAFTGELF
TRBJ1-2,TRBV6-5,14,ASSYQVEAGSYGYT
TRBJ2-1,TRBV19,12,ASSIGQIYNEQF
TRBJ2-1,TRBV5-6,14,ASSLDWLSGDNEQF
TRBJ2-1,TRBV7-9,12,ASSFSEGPNEQF
TRBJ1-5,TRBV28,14,ASSFRHFQGWQPQH
TRBJ2-3,TRBV13,13,ASSLVSGSTDTQY
TRBJ2-1,TRBV25-1,16,ASSERQGADSSYNEQF
TRBJ1-1,TRBV10-2,11,ARRTGWNTEAF
TRBJ2-1,TRBV19,12,ATAGLAAYNEQF
TRBJ2-5,TRBV19,17,ASSKRPGLAGGNQETQY
TRBJ1-4,TRBV27,14,ASSPSRTGGNEKLF
TRBJ2-7,TRBV30,12,AWSWTGGSYEQY
TRBJ2-1,TRBV9,14,ASSATSGGNYNEQF
TRBJ1-1,TRBV9,13,ASSASAGGYTEAF
TRBJ1-6,TRBV7-9,15,ASSPQGIGQRGSPLH
TRBJ1-5,TRBV19,12,ASKPAAGNQPQH
TRBJ2-1,TRBV9,13,ASSPAAGSYNEQF
TRBJ2-5,TRBV4-1,12,ASSLRTSGETQY
TRBJ1-3,TRBV9,12,ASSPGFLGNTIY
TRBJ2-7,TRBV10-2,13,ASSDPGQHSYEQY
TRBJ1-5,TRBV6-5,13,ASTPAGPLNQPQH
TRBJ2-1,TRBV19,11,ASSMGLYNEQF
TRBJ2-2,TRBV9,13,ASSATPGDTGELF
TRBJ2-1,TRBV5-5,13,ASSLAMGANNEQF
TRBJ2-7,TRBV5-1,15,ASSRTSGRVGTYEQY
TRBJ1-2,TRBV7-9,14,ASSLARLGRDYGYT
TRBJ2-5,TRBV19,11,ASSMDEEETQY
TRBJ2-7,TRBV11-2,12,ASSSGIQSYEQY
TRBJ2-7,TRBV28,12,ASSNRGSRYEQY
TRBJ1-1,TRBV18,11,ASSQGQDLEAF
TRBJ1-6,TRBV7-8,13,ASSLVGGTNSPLH
TRBJ2-7,TRBV11-2,11,ASSLDRAYEQY
TRBJ2-1,TRBV7-9,13,ASTEEDYSYNEQF
TRBJ2-3,TRBV19,13,ASSIPGQGTDTQY
TRBJ2-3,TRBV4-1,13,ASSLTGVATDTQY
TRBJ1-4,TRBV7-6,14,ASSLVSRQGGEKLF
TRBJ2-1,TRBV4-3,15,ASSQDVRDYYEDEQF
TRBJ2-3,TRBV5-4,13,ASSLDLASTDTQY
TRBJ1-1,TRBV2,13,ASSSTGTMNTEAF
TRBJ1-3,TRBV4-3,13,ASSQGQDTGNTIY
TRBJ1-4,TRBV7-9,12,ASSPGTGPRKLF
TRBJ1-5,TRBV6-5,13,ASSSLEGRYQPQH
TRBJ2-5,TRBV5-1,15,ASSGKKGDRGRETQY
TRBJ2-2,TRBV11-3,13,ASSLDPGTTGELF
TRBJ2-7,TRBV11-2,10,ASSPDSYEQY
TRBJ2-3,TRBV5-1,14,ASSLGTSGLGDTQY
TRBJ2-1,TRBV7-6,12,ASSSWTGSVEQF
TRBJ2-1,TRBV20-1,8,SLRRREQF
TRBJ2-7,TRBV19,11,ATLGTELYEQY
TRBJ2-3,TRBV5-4,12,ASSTVAGADTQY
TRBJ2-3,TRBV11-2,13,ASGARARSGDTQY
TRBJ2-1,TRBV13,12,ASSSARSKDEQF
TRBJ1-3,TRBV10-1,12,ASSGQMGGNTIY
TRBJ2-3,TRBV6-5,12,ASSPGSSTDTQY
TRBJ1-2,TRBV29-1,12,SVGSSGVGYGYT
TRBJ2-1,TRBV5-4,13,ASSLVRGSYNEQF